Following are 13 T cell receptor beta chains from one sample sequenced in a study of control samples from healthy donors and cancer patients. Repertoires were generated with immunoSEQ multiplex PCR, while TCRdb's copy carries only in-frame clones and drops some. The sample yields 80,000 to 85,000 clones, approximately 90% seen once. Material: blood. Source of these receptors: a woman in her fifties or sixties in good health.

V usage is TRBV7-7 and J usage is TRBJ2-7, with D perhaps TRBD1 or TRBD2 (7 bases each). Germline CDR1 is SSHAT and CDR2 is FNYEAQ (reference sequence). The CDR3 is 17 residues long. Deletions cut 4 bases from V and 1 base from J, with 20 bases between. CDR3 loop: CASSSNLTGRGSYEQYF. The CDR3 DNA sequence: TGTGCCAGCAGCTCCAACCTGACAGGGAGGGGATCCTACGAGCAGTACTTC.

The chain recombines TRBV29-1 with TRBJ1-1; perhaps TRBD1 as D (5 bases). The V gene's germline CDR1 is SQVTM and CDR2 ANQGSEA. CDR3 length equals 11 residues. With 2 bases removed from V and 10 bases from J, the gap between germline ends came to 11 bases. The DNA for the CDR3 is TGCAGCGTTGAAAGAGACAGCTCAGCTTTCTTT. This codes for CSVERDSSAFF.

This clone is labeled as medium-sized. The V and J genes are TRBV2 and TRBJ1-2; D not certain. V was pared by 4 bases and J by 13 bases, with 19 bases between. Looked up from germline, CDR1 is SNHLY and CDR2 is FYNNEI. The CDR3 has 13 amino acids. This chain's CDR3 is CASSVSKSGAGTF. Written as DNA, the CDR3 is TGTGCCAGCAGTGTAAGTAAGTCTGGAGCCGGCACCTTC.

A remark on this clone: Additional DNA sequences in this sample encode the identical CDR3. The rearrangement links TRBV5-1 to TRBJ2-7; D unresolved. Trimming took 0 bases from V and 4 from J, leaving 8 bases between them. There are 13 residues in the CDR3. Germline CDR1 reads SGHRS; CDR2 reads YFSETQ. CDR3 loop: CASSLGHLYEQYF. The CDR3 coding sequence is TGCGCCAGCAGCTTGGGACACCTTTACGAGCAGTACTTC.

This chain joins TRBV27 and TRBJ2-7; D call uncertain. Per the germline V gene, CDR1 is MNHEY and CDR2 is SMNVEV (reference sequence). Deletions cut 4 bases from V and 2 bases from J, with 15 bases between. The CDR3 is 15 residues long. The CDR3 region has the DNA TGTGCCAGCAGTTATGGGCAGCGAGAGACCTACGAGCAGTACTTC. It yields the protein CASSYGQRETYEQYF.

This chain links TRBV10-3 with TRBJ2-1, with D hard to call. Trimming removed 4 bases from V and 6 bases from J, with 10 bases in between. Germline V lookup: CDR1 ENHRY, CDR2 SYGVKD. There are 13 residues in the CDR3. CDR3 sequence (DNA): TGTGCCATCAGTGTTCAATCGCTCAATGAGCAGTTCTTC. Translation gives CAISVQSLNEQFF.

CDR3 protein: CASSSHRDGVLTF. The CDR3, as DNA: TGTGCCAGCAGCTCTCACAGGGACGGCGTCCTGACTTTC. The rearrangement links TRBV5-6 to TRBJ2-6; tentatively, D is TRBD1 (6 bases). Trimming stripped 3 bases from V and 12 bases from J, with 13 bases between. The CDR3 spans 13 residues. Germline values: CDR1 SGHDT, CDR2 YYEEEE.

The chain is built from TRBV6-5 and TRBJ2-2; either TRBD1 or TRBD2 may supply D (5 bases each). V shed 7 bases and J shed 6 bases, with 18 bases lying between them. CDR1 is MNHEY, CDR2 SVGAGI, per germline. The CDR3 has 15 amino acids. CDR3 region: CASTRDPPPSGELFF. CDR3 DNA sequence: TGTGCCAGCACCCGGGACCCCCCGCCGTCCGGGGAGCTGTTTTTT.

This chain links TRBV12-3 or TRBV12-4 with TRBJ1-2, with TRBD1 identical over 7 bases. The V segment lost 7 bases and the J segment 6 bases; nucleotides outside the gene matches: 8. The CDR3 runs to 13 residues. CDR3 in amino acids: CASTPDRVNGYTF. DNA for the CDR3: TGTGCCAGCACCCCTGACAGGGTGAATGGCTACACCTTC.

The V call is TRBV12-5, the J call TRBJ2-3; the match to TRBD2 covers 8 bases. This CDR3 is 14 amino acids long. J was trimmed by 0 bases and V by 7 bases; bases with no gene match: 3. Germline V gene lookup returns CDR1 LGHNT and CDR2 FRNRAP. CDR3 DNA: TGTGCTAGTGTCCGGGGGGGGAGCACAGATACGCAGTATTTT. It is translated as CASVRGGSTDTQYF.

The genes are TRBV6-5 and TRBJ1-4; D may be TRBD1 (6 bases). CDR3 length equals 15 residues. Germline assignment: CDR1 MNHEY and CDR2 SVGAGI. V lost 7 bases, J lost 2 bases, and 14 bases lay in between. The CDR3 loop reads CASNLGGATNEKLFF. The CDR3 nucleotides are TGTGCCAGCAACCTAGGGGGGGCGACTAATGAAAAACTGTTTTTT.

This chain uses TRBV9 with TRBJ1-6, with D possibly TRBD1 on 5 matching bases. This CDR3 comprises 16 residues. Trimming pared 3 bases from V and 8 bases from J, leaving 18 bases between. In germline, CDR1 is SGDLS, CDR2 YYNGEE. CDR3 region: CASSASSGTDHSPLHF. The CDR3 bases are TGTGCCAGCAGCGCATCCTCCGGGACTGACCATTCACCCCTCCACTTT.

J is TRBJ1-4 and V is TRBV29-1, with TRBD1 identical over 10 bases. This CDR3 contains 13 residues. Losses at the gene ends were 3 bases for V and 8 bases for J; bases not matched to a gene: 3. Germline CDR1 is SQVTM and CDR2 is ANQGSEA. CDR3 sequence: CSVEDRGEEKLFF. CDR3 nucleotides: TGCAGCGTTGAGGACAGGGGGGAGGAAAAACTGTTTTTT.